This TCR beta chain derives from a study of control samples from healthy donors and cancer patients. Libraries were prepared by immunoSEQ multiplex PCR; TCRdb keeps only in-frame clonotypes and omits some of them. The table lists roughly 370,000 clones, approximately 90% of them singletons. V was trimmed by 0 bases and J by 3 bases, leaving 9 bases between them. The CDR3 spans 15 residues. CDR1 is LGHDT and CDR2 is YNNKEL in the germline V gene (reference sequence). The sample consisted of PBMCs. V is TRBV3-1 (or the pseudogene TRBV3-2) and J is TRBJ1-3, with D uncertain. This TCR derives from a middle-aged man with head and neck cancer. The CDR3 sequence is CASSQDGGHGNTIYF. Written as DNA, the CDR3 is TGTGCCAGCAGCCAAGATGGCGGCCATGGAAACACCATATATTTT.